Presented here are 15 T cell receptor beta chains from one specimen sequenced in a study of T-cell memory formation after mild COVID-19. A single record per CDR3 protein comes from TCRdb applying MiXCR to the 5' RACE reads. This sample has some 250,000 distinct CDR3 sequences; roughly 9.4% occur once, and the top ten carry roughly a fifth. The sample was PBMCs or a T cell subset sorted from them (not recorded which). The receptors were gathered from a man between 18 and 29 years old who had mild COVID-19 (a few samples of this study predate the infection). Cell type and time point are not known.

The V gene is TRBV6-5, the J gene TRBJ2-7; TRBD1 aligns across 9 bases. Trimming took 2 bases from V and 3 from J; bases not matched to a gene: 5. The CDR3 consists of 15 residues. Per germline, CDR1 MNHEY and CDR2 SVGAGI. This chain's CDR3 is CASSYAGTGFYEQYF. Written as DNA, the CDR3 is TGTGCCAGCAGTTACGCCGGGACAGGGTTCTACGAGCAGTACTTC.

This clonotype was observed a few times. This chain uses TRBV10-3 with TRBJ2-7, with D perhaps TRBD1 (6 bases). Trimming shortened V by 7 bases and J by 1 base, and 11 bases separated the two germline ends. Germline V gives CDR1 ENHRY, CDR2 SYGVKD. The CDR3 is made up of 13 amino acids. CDR3 DNA: TGTGCCATCAAACCGACAGGTTCCTACGAGCAGTACGTC. Amino acids: CAIKPTGSYEQYV.

This clonotype was counted a few times. The V gene is TRBV20-1, the J gene TRBJ1-5; 10 positions match TRBD1. There are 14 residues in the CDR3. Germline-derived CDR1 and CDR2 are DFQATT and SNEGSKA (reference sequence). J was trimmed by 7 bases and V by 4 bases; bases with no gene match: 7. The CDR3 is CSATDRGIGQPQHF. The CDR3 DNA sequence: TGCAGTGCTACGGACAGGGGGATAGGGCAGCCCCAGCATTTT.

This clonotype turned up a few times. J is TRBJ1-1 and V is TRBV10-3; the D is unclear. Germline CDR1 ENHRY, CDR2 SYGVKD. The ends were cut back, 8 bases at V and 11 bases at J, with 21 bases in the middle. This CDR3 region has 13 residues. CDR3 sequence: CAISFFSDREAFF. CDR3 DNA sequence: TGTGCCATCTCGTTTTTTTCGGACCGGGAGGCTTTCTTT.

The chain joins TRBV7-9 to TRBJ2-7; D is possibly TRBD1 (6 bases). Germline-derived CDR1 and CDR2 are SEHNR and FQNEAQ (reference sequence). Trimming left V 5 bases short and J 2 bases short, with 10 bases between. The CDR3 spans 13 residues. CDR3 coding DNA: TGTGCCAGCAGCCCGACAGGTCCCTACGAGCAGTACTTC. It translates to CASSPTGPYEQYF.

This clonotype was detected ten times or more. V is TRBV30 and J is TRBJ2-5, with D tentatively TRBD2 (6 bases). Trimming took off 4 bases at V and 5 bases at J, with 14 bases between the two ends. The CDR3 extends over 13 amino acids. CDR1 and CDR2 (germline): GTSNPN, SVGIG (reference sequence). This chain's CDR3 is CAWTPFGRETQYF. The CDR3 bases are TGTGCCTGGACCCCTTTTGGGAGGGAGACCCAGTACTTC.

This clonotype turned up a few times. V usage is TRBV5-1 and J usage is TRBJ1-6; TRBD1 matches 7 bases. Germline CDR1 reads SGHRS; CDR2 reads YFSETQ. The CDR3 runs 16 residues. After removal of 4 bases from V and 4 bases from J, the junction contained 8 bases not matched to a gene. CDR3 nucleotide sequence: TGCGCCAGCAGCCCGGGAGGACAGGAATATAATTCACCCCTCCACTTT. This codes for CASSPGGQEYNSPLHF.

This clonotype has at least ten counts. The chain uses TRBV9 and TRBJ2-7; D is possibly TRBD1 or TRBD2 (5 bases each). Trimming took 3 bases from V and 6 from J, leaving 16 bases between them. The CDR3 totals 14 residues. CDR1 and CDR2 from the germline V gene are SGDLS and YYNGEE. The CDR3 protein is CASSGTGWGSEQYF. The DNA of the CDR3 is TGTGCCAGCAGCGGAACCGGATGGGGGTCCGAGCAGTACTTC.

There are a few counts of this clonotype. The chain employs TRBV28 and TRBJ2-5, with D hard to call. There are 14 residues in the CDR3. Trimming pared 6 bases from V and 0 bases from J, leaving 11 bases between. Germline loops: CDR1 MDHEN, CDR2 SYDVKM. The DNA of the CDR3 is TGTGCCAGCAGGCCGAACACTTACCAAGAGACCCAGTACTTC. Protein sequence: CASRPNTYQETQYF.

The DNA of the CDR3 is TGTGCCAGCAGTTTTGCTGGGTCGACCCAGTACTTC. This translates into CASSFAGSTQYF. The rearrangement links TRBV27 to TRBJ2-5, with D uncertain. The germline V and J ends were trimmed by 3 bases and 7 bases, with 9 bases remaining between them. The germline CDR1 and CDR2 sequences are MNHEY and SMNVEV (reference sequence). The CDR3 is 12 residues long.

This sequence joins TRBV3-1 and TRBJ2-7, with 8 bases aligning to TRBD1. CDR1 and CDR2 (germline): LGHDT, YNNKEL (reference sequence). There are 15 residues in the CDR3. J lost 1 base, V lost 4 bases, and 6 bases had no gene match. In DNA form, the CDR3 reads TGTGCCAGCAGCCCCCGGACAGGGATGTCCTACGAGCAGTACTTC. Residues: CASSPRTGMSYEQYF.

The chain combines TRBV7-9 with TRBJ2-1; 7 bases align to TRBD2. This CDR3 is built from 15 residues. V shed 8 bases and J 1 base; nucleotides not matched to a gene: 8. Germline V gives CDR1 SEHNR, CDR2 FQNEAQ (reference sequence). Here the CDR3 DNA reads TGTGCCAGCGTCGAGCGGGGTGTATCCTACAATGAGCAGTTCTTC. Translated, it gives CASVERGVSYNEQFF.

This clonotype has at least ten counts. The chain couples TRBV4-1 to TRBJ2-5; TRBD2 matches 10 bases. Germline trimming cut 4 bases from V and 2 bases from J; bases unmatched to any gene: 1. Germline-derived CDR1 and CDR2 are MGHRA and YSYEKL. This CDR3 comprises 14 residues. CDR3 residues: CASSRTSGQETQYF. The CDR3 DNA reads as TGCGCCAGCAGCCGGACTAGCGGACAAGAGACCCAGTACTTC.

There are a few counts of this clonotype. V is TRBV7-9 and J is TRBJ2-1; D remains unclear. Deletions cut 4 bases from V and 1 base from J, with 8 bases between. Germline values: CDR1 SEHNR, CDR2 FQNEAQ (reference sequence). The CDR3 is made up of 14 amino acids. The CDR3: CASSSSWSYNEQFF. CDR3 nucleotides: TGTGCCAGCAGCTCCTCGTGGTCCTACAATGAGCAGTTCTTC.

The sample holds a few counts of this clonotype. This rearrangement joins TRBV16 to TRBJ1-6; TRBD1 matches at 7 bases. In germline, CDR1 is KGHSY, CDR2 FQNENV. The J segment lost 7 bases and the V segment lost 3 bases, leaving 3 bases of the junction unmatched. The CDR3 sequence is 14 residues long. This CDR3 is CASSQTGWNSPLHF. In nucleotides, the CDR3 is TGTGCCAGCAGCCAGACAGGGTGGAATTCACCCCTCCACTTT. The full variable domain, in which reference TRBV16 and TRBJ1-6 provide the parts outside the CDR3, is GEEVAQTPKHLVRGEGQKAKLYCAPIKGHSYVFWYQQVLKNEFKFLISFQNENVFDETGMPKERFSAKCLPNSPCSLEIQATKLEDSAVYFCASSQTGWNSPLHFGNGTRLTVT.